This TCR beta chain was sequenced for a study of cytomegalovirus exposure and HLA in healthy donors. Germline V lookup: CDR1 GTSNPN, CDR2 SVGIG (reference sequence). V shed 3 bases and J shed 5 bases, with 15 bases lying between them. The CDR3 has 14 amino acids. PCR involved 60 Vbeta and 13 Jbeta primers. Sequenced by immunoSEQ multiplex PCR; TCRdb stores in-frame clones only, minus some. Of fewer than 250,000 clones in the sample, 80% to 85% were seen once. Sequenced input: PBMCs. The chain carries TRBV30 and TRBJ2-3, with D perhaps matching TRBD1 (5 bases). This receptor was obtained from a boy aged 2 to 10 in good health and CMV-seronegative. CDR3 coding DNA: TGTGCCTGGAGCGATGGGGCCCGCGGAGATACGCAGTATTTT. This sequence encodes CAWSDGARGDTQYF.